This passage covers 17 T cell receptor beta chains from one sample sequenced in a study of T cell responses to AZD1222 COVID-19 vaccine. The assay was immunoSEQ multiplex PCR, and TCRdb's table has in-frame clones only and misses some. The sample yields tens of thousands of clones, nearly 90% seen once. This material consisted of peripheral blood, taken on day 0 of AZD1222 vaccination. The receptors stem from an adult in good health.

V and J are TRBV5-6 and TRBJ2-7, with a tentative D call TRBD1 (5 bases). Per the germline V gene, CDR1 is SGHDT and CDR2 is YYEEEE. This CDR3 region has 13 residues. The V end was cut by 2 bases, the J end by 5 bases, with 11 bases between. CDR3 protein: CASSFQGSDEQYF. CDR3 sequence (DNA): TGTGCCAGCAGCTTTCAGGGTTCGGACGAGCAGTACTTC.

The CDR3 DNA reads TGTGCCAGCAGCAAAGTAGTGGGGAATCCCTATAATTCACCCCTCCACTTT. This codes for CASSKVVGNPYNSPLHF. This sequence joins TRBV21-1 and TRBJ1-6. TRBV21-1 constitutes a pseudogene. The CDR3 is made up of 17 amino acids.

In this sample, this clone turned up a few times. The V and J genes are TRBV2 and TRBJ1-2, with unresolved D. Germline CDR1 reads SNHLY; CDR2 reads FYNNEI. Between the trimmed V and J ends, which lost 9 bases and 0 bases, there was a span of 8 bases. This CDR3 has 12 residues. In DNA form, the CDR3 reads TGTGCCAGTGACGGGACTAACTATGGCTACACCTTC. It is translated as CASDGTNYGYTF.

This chain links TRBV5-8 with TRBJ2-2; 8 bases align to TRBD1. CDR3 size: 15 residues. Trimming took 5 bases from V and 3 from J; bases not matched to a gene: 6. Germline CDR1 and CDR2: SGHTS and YDEGEE. CDR3 loop: CASRLTGVDTGELFF. CDR3 bases: TGTGCCAGCAGGCTGACAGGGGTGGACACCGGGGAGCTGTTTTTT.

The rearrangement links TRBV6-2 or TRBV6-3 to TRBJ2-3, with TRBD2 matching 11 bases. Germline assignment: CDR1 MNHEY and CDR2 SVGEGT. V lost 1 base, J lost 4 bases, and 10 bases stayed unmatched. This CDR3 contains 18 residues. The CDR3 DNA reads TGTGCCAGCAGTTACTGGGACCTAGCGGGGGGCGGGCCAGATACGCAGTATTTT. Translating it yields CASSYWDLAGGGPDTQYF.

This chain links TRBV5-1 with TRBJ2-1; 7 nucleotides align to TRBD1. There are 16 residues in the CDR3. Germline assignment: CDR1 SGHRS and CDR2 YFSETQ. The J segment lost 6 bases and the V segment lost 0 bases, leaving 9 bases of the junction unmatched. The CDR3 sequence: CASSLAQTGFGNEQFF. In nucleotides, the CDR3 is TGCGCCAGCAGCTTGGCCCAGACAGGGTTTGGCAATGAGCAGTTCTTC.

J is TRBJ2-4 and V is TRBV5-8; maybe TRBD1 (5 bases). CDR3 size: 14 residues. The germline gives CDR1 SGHTS, CDR2 YDEGEE. Trimming cost V 0 bases and J 8 bases, with 12 bases left between them. The CDR3 sequence: CASSLGGLWDIQYF. CDR3 bases: TGTGCCAGCAGCTTGGGGGGCCTATGGGACATTCAGTACTTC.

A single count supports this clone. The CDR3 region is CAWNPQRDTEAFF. CDR3 in DNA: TGTGCCTGGAACCCCCAGCGGGACACTGAAGCTTTCTTT. The genes are TRBV30 and TRBJ1-1; no definite D call. Germline CDR1 is GTSNPN and CDR2 is SVGIG (reference sequence). V shed 4 bases and J shed 3 bases, with 12 bases lying between them. This CDR3 region has 13 residues.

The V and J genes are TRBV3-1 (or the pseudogene TRBV3-2) and TRBJ2-3, with D maybe TRBD2 (6 bases). Germline V gives CDR1 LGHDT, CDR2 YNNKEL (reference sequence). V was shortened by 0 bases and J by 2 bases, with 18 bases between the two germline ends. The CDR3 is made up of 18 amino acids. The DNA for the CDR3 is TGTGCCAGCAGCCAAGATGCCCCGGGACTCTTCAACACAGATACGCAGTATTTT. Translating it yields CASSQDAPGLFNTDTQYF.

V usage is TRBV7-2 and J usage is TRBJ1-2; TRBD1 agrees at 9 bases. Looked up from germline, CDR1 is SGHTA and CDR2 is FQGNSA. J lost 6 bases, V lost 5 bases, and 13 bases had no gene match. The CDR3 is 16 residues long. The DNA of the CDR3 is TGTGCCAGCAGCCCCGGACAGGGGAGAGGTGTCGATGGCTACACCTTC. Translation gives CASSPGQGRGVDGYTF. Variable domain in full (rest from reference TRBV7-2 and TRBJ1-2): GAGVSQSPSNKVTEKGKDVELRCDPISGHTALYWYRQSLGQGLEFLIYFQGNSAPDKSGLPSDRFSAERTGGSVSTLTIQRTQQEDSAVYLCASSPGQGRGVDGYTFGSGTRLTVV.

CDR3 DNA sequence: TGTGCCAGCAGTTACTCGGGGGGTGAAGCTTTCTTT. It specifies CASSYSGGEAFF. This chain connects TRBV6-5 to TRBJ1-1, with D maybe TRBD1 (5 bases). V was clipped by 0 bases and J by 7 bases, with 6 bases between them. The CDR3 is 12 amino acids. The germline gives CDR1 MNHEY, CDR2 SVGAGI.

The rearrangement uses TRBV2 and TRBJ1-5; D uncertain. V gave up 6 bases and J gave up 7 bases, with 7 bases separating them. The CDR3 length is 11 residues. The germline CDR1 and CDR2 sequences are SNHLY and FYNNEI. CDR3 protein: CASRVSQPQHF. The CDR3 DNA reads TGTGCCAGCAGGGTATCACAGCCCCAGCATTTT.

V usage is TRBV12-3 or TRBV12-4 and J usage is TRBJ1-1, with D perhaps matching TRBD1 (6 bases). V was shortened by 6 bases and J by 3 bases, with 11 bases between the two germline ends. This CDR3 is built from 13 residues. The CDR3 bases are TGTGCCAGCAGAGAGGACAGCTACACTGAAGCTTTCTTT. It yields the protein CASREDSYTEAFF.

The chain recombines TRBV11-2 with TRBJ2-7; no clear D. CDR3 length: 17 amino acids. Per the germline V gene, CDR1 is SGHAT and CDR2 is FQNNGV. The V gene lost 4 bases and the J gene lost 2 bases, with 21 bases spanning the gap. The CDR3 protein is CASSSLSRTDAPYEQYF. In DNA form, the CDR3 reads TGTGCCAGCAGCTCACTAAGCAGGACGGATGCCCCCTACGAGCAGTACTTC. Complete variable domain (other parts from reference TRBV11-2 and TRBJ2-7): EAGVAQSPRYKIIEKRQSVAFWCNPISGHATLYWYQQILGQGPKLLIQFQNNGVVDDSQLPKDRFSAERLKGVDSTLKIQPAKLEDSAVYLCASSSLSRTDAPYEQYFGPGTRLTVT.

The chain couples TRBV6-5 to TRBJ2-5, with TRBD1 matching 11 bases. Germline V gene lookup returns CDR1 MNHEY and CDR2 SVGAGI. V lost 5 bases and J lost 5; bases outside the gene matches: 7. The CDR3 has 15 residues. The CDR3 region is CASSKPGQGDETQYF. The CDR3 bases are TGTGCCAGCAGTAAGCCGGGACAGGGGGATGAGACCCAGTACTTC.

V and J are TRBV29-1 and TRBJ2-2, with D perhaps TRBD2 (5 bases). This CDR3 contains 13 residues. V was cut by 3 bases and J by 8 bases, with 13 bases left in between. Germline CDR1 SQVTM, CDR2 ANQGSEA. DNA of the CDR3: TGCAGCGTTGACCTACGGGGAGCAGGGGAGCTGTTTTTT. It specifies CSVDLRGAGELFF.

J is TRBJ2-7 and V is TRBV24-1, with TRBD1 matching over 9 bases. The V gene end was trimmed by 4 bases and the J gene end by 5 bases; junction bases not matched to a gene: 8. The germline V gene encodes CDR1 KGHDR and CDR2 SFDVKD. The length of the CDR3 is 15 residues. Here the CDR3 reads CATSDPGQGRDEQYF. The CDR3 DNA reads as TGTGCCACCAGTGACCCCGGACAGGGGAGGGACGAGCAGTACTTC.